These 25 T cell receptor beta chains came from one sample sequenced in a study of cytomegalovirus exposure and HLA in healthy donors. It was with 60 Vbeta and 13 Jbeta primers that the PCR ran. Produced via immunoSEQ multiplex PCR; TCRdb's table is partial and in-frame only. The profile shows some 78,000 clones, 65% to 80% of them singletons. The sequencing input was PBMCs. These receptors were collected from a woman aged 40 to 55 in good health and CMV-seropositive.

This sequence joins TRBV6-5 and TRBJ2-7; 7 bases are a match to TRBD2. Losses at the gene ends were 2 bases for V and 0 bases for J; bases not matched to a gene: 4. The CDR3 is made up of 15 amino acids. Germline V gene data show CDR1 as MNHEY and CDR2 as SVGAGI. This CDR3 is CASSYLGGSSYEQYF. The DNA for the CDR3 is TGTGCCAGCAGTTACCTTGGCGGGAGCTCCTACGAGCAGTACTTC.

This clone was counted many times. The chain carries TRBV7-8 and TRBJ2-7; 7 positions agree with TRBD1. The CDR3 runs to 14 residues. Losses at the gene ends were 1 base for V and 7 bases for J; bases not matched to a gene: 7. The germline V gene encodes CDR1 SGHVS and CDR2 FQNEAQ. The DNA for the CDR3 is TGTGCCAGCAGCTTAGACAGGGGACCGGGGGAGCAGTACTTC. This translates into CASSLDRGPGEQYF.

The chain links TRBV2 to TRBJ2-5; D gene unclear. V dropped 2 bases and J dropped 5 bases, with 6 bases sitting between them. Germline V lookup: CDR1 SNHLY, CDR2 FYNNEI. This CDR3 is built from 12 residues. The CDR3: CASSEQRETQYF. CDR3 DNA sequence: TGTGCCAGCAGTGAACAGAGGGAGACCCAGTACTTC.

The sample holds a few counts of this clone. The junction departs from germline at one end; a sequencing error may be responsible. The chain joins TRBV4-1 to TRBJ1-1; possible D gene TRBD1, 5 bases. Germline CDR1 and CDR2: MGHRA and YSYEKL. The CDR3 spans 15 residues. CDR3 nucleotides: TGTGCCAGCAGCCAAGATGGGCAGGGAGGCACTGAAGCTTTCTTT. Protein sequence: CASSQDGQGGTEAFF.

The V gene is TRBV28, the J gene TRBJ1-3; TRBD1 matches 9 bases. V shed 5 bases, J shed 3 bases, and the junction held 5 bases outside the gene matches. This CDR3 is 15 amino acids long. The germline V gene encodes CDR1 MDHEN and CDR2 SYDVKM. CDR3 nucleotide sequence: TGTGCCAGCAGTCCACAGGGGGCTGGTGGAAACACCATATATTTT. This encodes CASSPQGAGGNTIYF.

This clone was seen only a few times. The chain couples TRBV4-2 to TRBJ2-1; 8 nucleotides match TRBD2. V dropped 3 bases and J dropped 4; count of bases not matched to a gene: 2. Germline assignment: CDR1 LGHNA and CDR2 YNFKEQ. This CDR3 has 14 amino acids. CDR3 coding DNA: TGTGCCAGCAGCCACCAGCGGGAGTACAATGAGCAGTTCTTC. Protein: CASSHQREYNEQFF.

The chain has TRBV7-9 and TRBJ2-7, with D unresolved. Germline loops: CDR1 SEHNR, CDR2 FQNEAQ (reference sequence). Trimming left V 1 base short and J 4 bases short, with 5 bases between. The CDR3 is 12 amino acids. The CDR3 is CASSLEAYEQYF. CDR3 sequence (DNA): TGTGCCAGCAGCTTAGAAGCGTACGAGCAGTACTTC.

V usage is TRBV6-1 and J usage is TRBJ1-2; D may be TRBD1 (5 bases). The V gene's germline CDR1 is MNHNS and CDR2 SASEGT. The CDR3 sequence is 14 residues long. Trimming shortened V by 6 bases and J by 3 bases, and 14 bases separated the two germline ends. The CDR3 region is CASSLRDTYYGYTF. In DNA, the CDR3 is TGTGCCAGCAGCCTCAGGGATACGTACTATGGCTACACCTTC.

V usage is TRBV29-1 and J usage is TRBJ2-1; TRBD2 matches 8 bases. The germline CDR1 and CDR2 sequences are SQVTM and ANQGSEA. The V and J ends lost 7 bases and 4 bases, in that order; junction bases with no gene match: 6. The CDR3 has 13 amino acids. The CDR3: CSGITSGYNEQFF. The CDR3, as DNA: TGCAGCGGAATAACTAGCGGTTACAATGAGCAGTTCTTC.

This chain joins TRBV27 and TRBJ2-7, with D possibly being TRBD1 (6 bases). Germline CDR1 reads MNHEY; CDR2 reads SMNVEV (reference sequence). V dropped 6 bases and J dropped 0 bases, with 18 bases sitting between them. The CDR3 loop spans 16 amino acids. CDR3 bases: TGTGCCAGCAGCTCATTCCGGGACACCGGCTCCTACGAGCAGTACTTC. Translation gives CASSSFRDTGSYEQYF.

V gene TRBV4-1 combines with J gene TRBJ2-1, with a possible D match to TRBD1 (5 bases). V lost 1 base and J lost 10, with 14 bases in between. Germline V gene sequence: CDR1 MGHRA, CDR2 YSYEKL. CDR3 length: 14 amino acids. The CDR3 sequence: CASSQVGAPIEQFF. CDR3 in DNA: TGCGCCAGCAGCCAAGTTGGGGCACCAATAGAGCAGTTCTTC.

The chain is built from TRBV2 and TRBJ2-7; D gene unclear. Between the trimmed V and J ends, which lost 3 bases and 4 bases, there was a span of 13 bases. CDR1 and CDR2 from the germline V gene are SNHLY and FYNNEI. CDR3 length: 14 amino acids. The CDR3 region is CASSDGSAAYEQYF. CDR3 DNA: TGTGCCAGCAGTGACGGTTCCGCGGCGTACGAGCAGTACTTC.

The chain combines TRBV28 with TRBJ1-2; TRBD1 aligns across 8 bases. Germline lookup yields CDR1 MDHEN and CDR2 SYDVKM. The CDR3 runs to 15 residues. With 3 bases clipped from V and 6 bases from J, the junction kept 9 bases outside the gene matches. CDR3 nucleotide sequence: TGTGCCAGCAGTTTTGGACAGGGACGACGGGATGGCTACACCTTC. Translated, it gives CASSFGQGRRDGYTF.

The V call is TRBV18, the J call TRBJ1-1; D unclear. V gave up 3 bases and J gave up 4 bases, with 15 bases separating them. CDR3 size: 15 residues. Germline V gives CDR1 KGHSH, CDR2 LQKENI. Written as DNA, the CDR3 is TGTGCCAGCTCACCCGGAGTCCCGAGGAGCACTGAAGCTTTCTTT. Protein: CASSPGVPRSTEAFF.

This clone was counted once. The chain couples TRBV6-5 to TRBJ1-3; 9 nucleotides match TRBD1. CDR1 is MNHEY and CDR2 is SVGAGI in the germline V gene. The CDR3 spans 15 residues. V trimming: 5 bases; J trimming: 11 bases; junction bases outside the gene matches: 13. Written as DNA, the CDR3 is TGTGCCAGCAGTCAAGTTCCGGGACAGGGACGCGCCATATATTTT. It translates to CASSQVPGQGRAIYF.

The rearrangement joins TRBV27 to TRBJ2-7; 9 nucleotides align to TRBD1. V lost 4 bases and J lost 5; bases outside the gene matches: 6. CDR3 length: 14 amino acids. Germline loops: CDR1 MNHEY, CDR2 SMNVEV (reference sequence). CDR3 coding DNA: TGTGCCAGCAGTTCCGGGACAGGGATCCACGAGCAGTACTTC. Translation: CASSSGTGIHEQYF.

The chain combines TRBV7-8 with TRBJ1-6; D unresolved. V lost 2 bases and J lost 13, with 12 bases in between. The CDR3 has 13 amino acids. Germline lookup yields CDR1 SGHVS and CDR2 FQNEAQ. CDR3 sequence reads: CASSLRVLPPLHF. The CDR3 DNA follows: TGTGCCAGCAGCTTACGGGTACTTCCCCCCCTCCACTTT. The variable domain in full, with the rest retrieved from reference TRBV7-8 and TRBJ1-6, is GAGVSQSPRYKVAKRGQDVALRCDPISGHVSLFWYQQALGQGPEFLTYFQNEAQLDKSGLPSDRFFAERPEGSVSTLKIQRTQQEDSAVYLCASSLRVLPPLHFGNGTRLTVT.

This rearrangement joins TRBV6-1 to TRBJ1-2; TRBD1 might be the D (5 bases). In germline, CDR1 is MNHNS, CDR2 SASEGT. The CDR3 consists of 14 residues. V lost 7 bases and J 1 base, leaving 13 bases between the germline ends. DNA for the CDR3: TGTGCCAGCACCGAAAGGCAGGGTAACTATGGCTACACCTTC. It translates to CASTERQGNYGYTF.

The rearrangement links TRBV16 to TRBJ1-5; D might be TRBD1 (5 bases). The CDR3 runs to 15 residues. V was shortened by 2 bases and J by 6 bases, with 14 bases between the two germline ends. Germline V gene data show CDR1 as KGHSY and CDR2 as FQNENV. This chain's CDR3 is CASSQDTGVFQPQHF. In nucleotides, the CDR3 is TGTGCCAGCAGCCAAGACACGGGGGTGTTTCAGCCCCAGCATTTT. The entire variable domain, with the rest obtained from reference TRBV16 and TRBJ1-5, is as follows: GEEVAQTPKHLVRGEGQKAKLYCAPIKGHSYVFWYQQVLKNEFKFLISFQNENVFDETGMPKERFSAKCLPNSPCSLEIQATKLEDSAVYFCASSQDTGVFQPQHFGDGTRLSIL.

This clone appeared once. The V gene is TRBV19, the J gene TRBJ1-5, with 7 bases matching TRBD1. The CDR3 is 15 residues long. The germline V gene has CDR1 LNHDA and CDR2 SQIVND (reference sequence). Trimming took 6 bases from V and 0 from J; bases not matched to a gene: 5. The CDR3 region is CASRDRAISNQPQHF. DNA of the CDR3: TGTGCCAGTAGAGACAGGGCAATTAGCAATCAGCCCCAGCATTTT.

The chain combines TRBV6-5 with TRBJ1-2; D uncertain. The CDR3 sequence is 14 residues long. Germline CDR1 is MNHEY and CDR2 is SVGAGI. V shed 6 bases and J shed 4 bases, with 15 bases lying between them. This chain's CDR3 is CASSRNSITYGYTF. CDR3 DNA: TGTGCCAGCAGCCGGAACAGCATAACCTATGGCTACACCTTC.

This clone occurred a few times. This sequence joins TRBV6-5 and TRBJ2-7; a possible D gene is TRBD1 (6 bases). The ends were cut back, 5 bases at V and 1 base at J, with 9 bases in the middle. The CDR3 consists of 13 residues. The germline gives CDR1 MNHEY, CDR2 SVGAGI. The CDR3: CASSRDISYEQYF. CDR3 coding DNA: TGTGCCAGCAGTCGGGACATATCCTACGAGCAGTACTTC.

As DNA, the CDR3 is TGTGCCAGCAGCTTTAGCCTAGCGGGAGGGAATGAGCAGTTCTTC. As protein: CASSFSLAGGNEQFF. The chain carries TRBV7-7 and TRBJ2-1; 12 nucleotides match TRBD2. The CDR3 extends over 15 amino acids. V lost 3 bases, J lost 7 bases, and 4 bases stayed unmatched. Germline CDR1 SSHAT, CDR2 FNYEAQ (reference sequence). The entire variable domain, with the rest obtained from reference TRBV7-7 and TRBJ2-1, is as follows: GAGVSQSPRYKVTKRGQDVTLRCDPISSHATLYWYQQALGQGPEFLTYFNYEAQPDKSGLPSDRFSAERPEGSISTLTIQRTEQRDSAMYRCASSFSLAGGNEQFFGPGTRLTVL.

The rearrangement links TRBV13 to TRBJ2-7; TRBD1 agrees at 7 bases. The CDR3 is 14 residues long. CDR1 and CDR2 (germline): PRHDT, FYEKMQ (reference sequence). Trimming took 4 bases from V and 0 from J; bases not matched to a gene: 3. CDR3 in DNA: TGTGCCAGCAGCTCCCGGGACAGCTCCTACGAGCAGTACTTC. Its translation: CASSSRDSSYEQYF.

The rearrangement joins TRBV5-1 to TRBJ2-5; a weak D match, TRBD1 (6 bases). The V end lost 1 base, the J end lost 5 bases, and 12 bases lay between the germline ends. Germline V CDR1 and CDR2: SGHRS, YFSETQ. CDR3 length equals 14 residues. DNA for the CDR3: TGCGCCAGCAGCTTGCCGACCCAGGGGGAGACCCAGTACTTC. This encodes CASSLPTQGETQYF. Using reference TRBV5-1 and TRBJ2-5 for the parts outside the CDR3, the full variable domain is KAGVTQTPRYLIKTRGQQVTLSCSPISGHRSVSWYQQTPGQGLQFLFEYFSETQRNKGNFPGRFSGRQFSNSRSEMNVSTLELGDSALYLCASSLPTQGETQYFGPGTRLLVL.